This T cell receptor beta chain originates from a study of T cell responses to AZD1222 COVID-19 vaccine (dated by TCRdb to about 2021). Describing the broader study: AZD1222 recipients whose second dose came at about 4 weeks and those whose second dose came at about 12 weeks were combined into one group, since spike-specific TCR depth and breadth did not differ between the two schedules. Enrollment into the trials was organized by age into subgroups of 18-55, 56-69 and 70-plus years, and those subgroups contained roughly 150, 30 and 60 TCR-sequenced participants, respectively. TCR sequencing covered 233 trial participants: 200 to 220 given two doses of AZD1222 and some 25 given two doses of MenACWY control vaccine.

CDR1 and CDR2 are read off the germline V gene (reference sequence) as LNHDA and SQIVND. Germline trimming amounts to 10 bases on V and 6 bases on J, with 7 as the count of junction bases outside the gene matches. The CDR3 runs 12 amino acids, cysteine and phenylalanine included. Of the read, only the CDR3 DNA is kept; its 36 bases are in frame from base 1. Beyond this particular receptor, the publication reports: Only five or six AZD1222 recipients were SARS-CoV-2 seropositive at baseline, limiting conclusions about previously exposed vaccinees. A significant rise in spike-specific TCR breadth and depth was observed after two AZD1222 doses relative to day 0 and relative to MenACWY recipients. CD4 TCRs associated with the vaccine covered the entire spike protein, and the dominant responses were in regions 160-218 and 743-854. In the small 56-69-year group, the increase in depth fell short of significance, most likely because of low power. Participants were mostly white British, with more females than males. The authors suggested clonal diversity may have been underestimated. Because no day 14 peak-response samples were available, repertoires were characterized only after the peak T cell response. Reportedly, almost half of the unique spike-specific TCRs recognized epitopes lying outside the regions that are mutated in the B.1.351 and B.1.1.7 variants.

The CDR3 regions of human TCRbeta chains were subjected to immunosequencing. The study's processing was this. TCRs in the repertoires were compared against a reference library of SARS-CoV-2-specific TCRs that had been generated with the MIRA antigen-specificity platform. Breadth was defined as the fraction of unique TCRs that were SARS-CoV-2-associated, and depth was defined as the fraction of total T cells that were SARS-CoV-2-associated. Using the MIRA data, each spike-specific TCR was mapped to the spike region that the TCR reacts to and placed in a CD4 or CD8 class. Log10-transformed breadth and depth values were compared by one-way ANOVA with Sidak's multiple comparisons tests. In TCRdb, the immuneACCESS table is reduced to in-frame sequences with V and J assigned. These tables do not hold every clone; where another copy was compared, an unresolved V gene accounts for under half, and the others remain unexplained. V and J calls plus clone size are reproduced from that table; the DNA served to infer D and trimming. The sample table contains over 130,000 clones; only one count was recorded for about 93% of them. The top ten hold roughly 5% of the sample.

In light of the paper, this sample's time point label describes: baseline before first vaccination. Vaccinee samples came from UK trials COV001 and COV002, including a single-blind randomized controlled phase 2/3 trial of AZD1222 (ChAdOx1 nCoV-19) in healthy adults. For TCRbeta chain sequencing, PBMC samples from trial participants were taken at day 0 and at day 28 after the second dose. Concerning this clone itself: The antigen it recognizes is unknown. No qualities accompany the bases; no much larger clone lies one base away.

The sample in question was peripheral blood, obtained on day 0 of AZD1222 vaccination. The rearranged segments are TRBV19 and TRBJ1-2; TRBD1 lines up with 8 middle nucleotides. This clonotype was sampled from an adult in good health. The sequence in DNA is TGTGCCACCCGGACAGGGATTCATGGCTACACCTTC. Its protein product is CATRTGIHGYTF.